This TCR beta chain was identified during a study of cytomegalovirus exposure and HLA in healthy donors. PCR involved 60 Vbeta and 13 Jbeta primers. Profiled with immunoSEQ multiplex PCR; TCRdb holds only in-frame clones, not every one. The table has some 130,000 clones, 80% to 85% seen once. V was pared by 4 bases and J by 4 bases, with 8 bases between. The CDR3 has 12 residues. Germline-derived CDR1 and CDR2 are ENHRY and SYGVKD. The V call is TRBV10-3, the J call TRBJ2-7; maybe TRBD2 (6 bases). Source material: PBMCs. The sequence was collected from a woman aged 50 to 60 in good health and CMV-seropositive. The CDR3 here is CAISGGVYEQYF. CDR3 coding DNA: TGTGCCATCAGTGGGGGGGTATACGAGCAGTACTTC.